One and the same sample provided the 29 T cell receptor beta chains below, sequenced in a study of cytomegalovirus exposure and HLA in healthy donors. The study ran its PCR with 60 Vbeta and 13 Jbeta primers. TCRdb's copy holds only in-frame clones and misses some; the assay was immunoSEQ multiplex PCR. The data hold 150,000 to 200,000 clones, with 75% to 85% observed a single time. Sequenced sample: PBMCs. The source is a woman aged 18-30 years in good health and CMV-seropositive.

The genes are TRBV27 and TRBJ2-7; no reliable D call. Germline V CDR1 and CDR2: MNHEY, SMNVEV (reference sequence). V gave up 2 bases and J gave up 2 bases, with 13 bases separating them. This CDR3 has 15 amino acids. The CDR3 coding sequence is TGTGCCAGCAGTTTACGAGGTCCGCCCGCCTACGAGCAGTACTTC. Translation: CASSLRGPPAYEQYF.

The chain uses TRBV27 and TRBJ2-5; D is ambiguous. V was clipped by 7 bases and J by 1 base, with 13 bases between them. Germline V gives CDR1 MNHEY, CDR2 SMNVEV (reference sequence). The CDR3 extends over 14 amino acids. CDR3 in amino acids: CASKGIDFQETQYF. The DNA for the CDR3 is TGTGCCAGCAAAGGAATCGACTTCCAAGAGACCCAGTACTTC.

The gene calls are TRBV21-1 and TRBJ1-3. TRBV21-1 is an annotated pseudogene. The CDR3 runs 16 residues. For the CDR3, the DNA is TGTGCCAGCAGCAAAGAAAGGGGAGGGCATGGAAACACCATATATTTT. It specifies CASSKERGGHGNTIYF.

This clone has a single count. V is TRBV28 and J is TRBJ1-1, with TRBD1 as a possible D gene (5 bases). The V gene lost 6 bases and the J gene lost 2 bases, with 7 bases spanning the gap. The CDR3 is 12 amino acids. The germline CDR1 and CDR2 sequences are MDHEN and SYDVKM. The CDR3 sequence: CASRGPNTEAFF. Written as DNA, the CDR3 is TGTGCCAGCAGGGGGCCCAACACTGAAGCTTTCTTT.

The chain combines TRBV6-5 with TRBJ1-2, with D perhaps matching TRBD1 (6 bases). Trimming left V 5 bases short and J 0 bases short, with 10 bases between. The CDR3 contains 14 residues. Germline-derived CDR1 and CDR2 are MNHEY and SVGAGI. The CDR3 DNA reads TGTGCCAGCAGTCCCAGACAGGCTAACTATGGCTACACCTTC. It codes for CASSPRQANYGYTF.

The V and J genes are TRBV9 and TRBJ1-3; 7 nucleotides align to TRBD1. CDR3 size: 18 residues. The V and J ends lost 4 bases and 7 bases, in that order; junction bases with no gene match: 20. The V gene's germline CDR1 is SGDLS and CDR2 YYNGEE. CDR3 sequence: CASSPSGLDRAGGNTIYF. The CDR3 DNA reads TGTGCCAGCAGCCCCTCCGGATTAGACAGGGCAGGGGGGAACACCATATATTTT.

This clone was counted once. The chain links TRBV4-1 to TRBJ2-1, with D perhaps TRBD2 (6 bases). The CDR3 totals 18 residues. From germline, CDR1 is MGHRA and CDR2 YSYEKL. Trimming removed 0 bases from V and 7 bases from J, with 22 bases in between. In nucleotides, the CDR3 is TGCGCCAGCAGCCAAGATCCACACCCTCTTGACCGGGGGAATGAGCAGTTCTTC. It encodes CASSQDPHPLDRGNEQFF.

CDR3 protein: CASTPLGQGNYGYTF. The CDR3 nucleotides are TGTGCCAGCACCCCCTTGGGACAGGGGAACTATGGCTACACCTTC. This rearrangement joins TRBV5-4 to TRBJ1-2; 10 bases match TRBD1. The CDR3 has 15 amino acids. CDR1 is SGHNT, CDR2 YYREEE, per germline (reference sequence). V shed 6 bases, J shed 2 bases, and the junction held 7 bases outside the gene matches.

V is TRBV29-1 and J is TRBJ2-3; a weak D match, TRBD1 (5 bases). V was trimmed by 6 bases and J by 1 base, leaving 14 bases between them. This CDR3 comprises 14 residues. Looked up from germline, CDR1 is SQVTM and CDR2 is ANQGSEA. CDR3 in DNA: TGCAGCGTACCTGGGGAAGGGGGCACAGATACGCAGTATTTT. Encoded protein: CSVPGEGGTDTQYF.

This rearrangement joins TRBV7-3 to TRBJ1-2; D gene uncertain. CDR1 and CDR2 from the germline V gene are SGHTA and FQGTGA. V dropped 6 bases and J dropped 7 bases, with 15 bases sitting between them. The CDR3 is made up of 13 amino acids. In DNA form, the CDR3 reads TGTGCCAGCAGTTCCCGGGGAGGGTTTGGCTACACCTTC. Amino acids: CASSSRGGFGYTF.

This clone turned up a few times. V is TRBV30 and J is TRBJ1-2, with D possibly matching TRBD1 (5 bases). The CDR3 contains 14 residues. The germline V gene encodes CDR1 GTSNPN and CDR2 SVGIG (reference sequence). The V end lost 0 bases, the J end lost 0 bases, and 8 bases lay between the germline ends. Here the CDR3 reads CAWSVWGSNYGYTF. CDR3 DNA sequence: TGTGCCTGGAGTGTATGGGGCTCTAACTATGGCTACACCTTC.

V and J are TRBV28 and TRBJ2-3; D is uncertain. Trimming left V 7 bases short and J 2 bases short, with 13 bases between. This CDR3 has 14 amino acids. Germline lookup yields CDR1 MDHEN and CDR2 SYDVKM. As DNA, the CDR3 is TGTGCCAGCACAGCGTCTCTCACCACAGATACGCAGTATTTT. This codes for CASTASLTTDTQYF.

This clone was counted between two and nine times. The chain links TRBV25-1 to TRBJ2-2; a possible D gene is TRBD2 (6 bases). The CDR3 runs to 15 residues. With 1 base removed from V and 5 bases from J, the gap between germline ends came to 11 bases. CDR1 and CDR2 (germline): MGHDK, SYGVNS. The CDR3 protein is CASSEFGGRTGELFF. Written as DNA, the CDR3 is TGTGCCAGCAGTGAATTCGGGGGAAGAACCGGGGAGCTGTTTTTT.

The gene calls are TRBV7-9 and TRBJ2-2, with D possibly TRBD2 on 5 matching bases. CDR1 is SEHNR and CDR2 is FQNEAQ in the germline V gene (reference sequence). CDR3 length equals 16 residues. Trimming took 3 bases from V and 2 from J, leaving 13 bases between them. The DNA for the CDR3 is TGTGCCAGCAGCTTTCCTGAGGGAAAAAACACCGGGGAGCTGTTTTTT. This translates into CASSFPEGKNTGELFF.

This clone appeared a single time. The rearrangement uses TRBV10-1 and TRBJ2-7, with 7 bases identical to TRBD2. From germline, CDR1 is WNHNN and CDR2 SYGVQD (reference sequence). This CDR3 spans 12 amino acids. V gave up 6 bases and J gave up 6 bases; unmatched junction bases: 5. CDR3: CASRERGSEQYV. CDR3 DNA: TGCGCCAGCAGAGAGCGGGGTTCCGAGCAGTACGTC.

This rearrangement joins TRBV4-2 to TRBJ2-2; 13 nucleotides line up with TRBD2. The CDR3 loop spans 17 amino acids. J lost 3 bases, V lost 2 bases, and 3 bases had no gene match. Per germline, CDR1 LGHNA and CDR2 YNFKEQ. DNA of the CDR3: TGTGCCAGCAGCCAACCTGGACTAGCGGGGGACACCGGGGAGCTGTTTTTT. This translates into CASSQPGLAGDTGELFF.

This chain links TRBV6-4 with TRBJ1-4; the D is unclear. CDR3 length equals 14 residues. Trimming removed 4 bases from V and 0 bases from J, with 6 bases in between. Germline V CDR1 and CDR2: MRHNA, SNTAGT. In nucleotides, the CDR3 is TGTGCCAGCAGTGTGGAGGCAACTAATGAAAAACTGTTTTTT. It codes for CASSVEATNEKLFF.

V gene TRBV28 combines with J gene TRBJ2-7; perhaps TRBD1 as D (5 bases). The CDR3 loop spans 14 amino acids. With 2 bases removed from V and 2 bases from J, the gap between germline ends came to 10 bases. CDR1 and CDR2 from the germline V gene are MDHEN and SYDVKM. DNA for the CDR3: TGTGCCAGCAGTTTACAGGGCACTACCTACGAGCAGTACTTC. This translates into CASSLQGTTYEQYF.

The chain links TRBV14 to TRBJ1-2; no clear D. With 4 bases removed from V and 4 bases from J, the gap between germline ends came to 10 bases. The V gene's germline CDR1 is SGHDN and CDR2 FVKESK. CDR3 length: 13 amino acids. CDR3 coding DNA: TGTGCCAGCAGCCTTAGTTCCCTCTATGGCTACACCTTC. This sequence encodes CASSLSSLYGYTF. Full variable domain (outside the CDR3, taken from reference TRBV14 and TRBJ1-2): EAGVTQFPSHSVIEKGQTVTLRCDPISGHDNLYWYRRVMGKEIKFLLHFVKESKQDESGMPNNRFLAERTGGTYSTLKVQPAELEDSGVYFCASSLSSLYGYTFGSGTRLTVV.

The V call is TRBV5-6, the J call TRBJ2-5; D possibly corresponds to TRBD2 (6 bases). This CDR3 has 15 amino acids. Trimming took 0 bases from V and 5 from J, leaving 14 bases between them. The germline gives CDR1 SGHDT, CDR2 YYEEEE. This CDR3 reads CASSLGAGLGETQYF. The CDR3 DNA is TGTGCCAGCAGCTTGGGCGCGGGGCTGGGGGAGACCCAGTACTTC.

V gene TRBV4-1 combines with J gene TRBJ2-5; the match to TRBD2 covers 7 bases. Losses at the gene ends were 1 base for V and 5 bases for J; bases not matched to a gene: 10. There are 16 residues in the CDR3. Germline V gene sequence: CDR1 MGHRA, CDR2 YSYEKL. The CDR3 loop reads CASSQGSGRGRETQYF. The CDR3 DNA follows: TGCGCCAGCAGCCAAGGGTCGGGGCGGGGGAGGGAGACCCAGTACTTC.

The V gene is TRBV11-1, the J gene TRBJ2-2, with 9 bases lining up with TRBD2. This CDR3 is 17 amino acids long. CDR1 is SGHAT, CDR2 FQDESV, per germline (reference sequence). Losses at the gene ends were 5 bases for V and 5 bases for J; bases not matched to a gene: 12. CDR3 DNA: TGTGCCAGCAGCGGGGGATTAGCGGGGGAGCAGACCGGGGAGCTGTTTTTT. It translates to CASSGGLAGEQTGELFF.

This chain links TRBV4-2 with TRBJ1-5; 7 positions match TRBD1. Looked up from germline, CDR1 is LGHNA and CDR2 is YNFKEQ. V lost 3 bases, J lost 2 bases, and 13 bases stayed unmatched. The CDR3 has 18 amino acids. The CDR3 is CASSHGGGGRGGNQPQHF. CDR3 sequence (DNA): TGTGCCAGCAGCCACGGAGGGGGCGGGCGGGGGGGCAATCAGCCCCAGCATTTT.

The V call is TRBV6-5, the J call TRBJ1-5; 8 bases map to TRBD1. With V trimmed by 6 bases and J by 4 bases, 8 bases remained unmatched. CDR3 length: 15 amino acids. From germline, CDR1 is MNHEY and CDR2 SVGAGI. The CDR3: CASSRDRGWNQPQHF. The CDR3 nucleotides are TGTGCCAGCAGCCGTGACAGGGGTTGGAATCAGCCCCAGCATTTT.

The chain employs TRBV11-3 and TRBJ2-5; 10 bases line up with TRBD1. The germline CDR1 and CDR2 sequences are SGHNT and YENEEA. The junction had 2 bases not matched to a gene; V was cut back by 1 base and J by 0 bases. CDR3 size: 16 residues. The CDR3 loop is CASSLGQGANQETQYF. For the CDR3, the DNA is TGTGCCAGCAGCTTAGGACAGGGGGCTAACCAAGAGACCCAGTACTTC.

This rearrangement joins TRBV5-4 to TRBJ2-6; D is possibly TRBD2 (6 bases). The germline V and J ends were trimmed by 4 bases and 4 bases, with 15 bases remaining between them. Germline CDR1 is SGHNT and CDR2 is YYREEE (reference sequence). There are 16 residues in the CDR3. The CDR3 DNA reads TGTGCCAGCAGCGCGGGATCCAGGGCCGGGGCCAACGTCCTGACTTTC. As protein: CASSAGSRAGANVLTF.

This chain connects TRBV15 to TRBJ1-4, with a weak D call TRBD1 (5 bases). The V end was cut by 0 bases, the J end by 7 bases, with 18 bases between. Germline-derived CDR1 and CDR2 are LNHNV and YYDKDF (reference sequence). The CDR3 covers 17 residues. The CDR3 DNA is TGTGCCACCAGCAGAGATGGGTTTGGGAGGAGGGGTGAAAAACTGTTTTTT. As protein: CATSRDGFGRRGEKLFF.

This clone was observed once. The chain carries TRBV10-3 and TRBJ2-6; 8 positions match TRBD1. Germline CDR1 is ENHRY and CDR2 is SYGVKD. The trim removed 9 bases at V and 2 bases at J, leaving 12 bases unmatched. The CDR3 runs to 17 residues. The CDR3, as DNA: TGTGCCATATTTAATGGACAGGGCCGCGCTGGGGCCAACGTCCTGACTTTC. Amino acids: CAIFNGQGRAGANVLTF.

This clone is large within its sample. The sample contains more than one DNA sequence encoding this CDR3. V is TRBV9 and J is TRBJ1-1; no definite D call. This CDR3 region has 13 residues. Per germline, CDR1 SGDLS and CDR2 YYNGEE. Trimming shortened V by 5 bases and J by 5 bases, and 13 bases separated the two germline ends. This CDR3 is CASSQPGGTEAFF. CDR3 nucleotide sequence: TGTGCCAGCAGTCAACCGGGAGGGACTGAAGCTTTCTTT.